The clone carrying this T cell receptor (beta chain) was counted between two and nine times. Its antigen is as yet unknown. CDR3 length equals 15 residues. Between the trimmed V and J ends, which lost 3 bases and 6 bases, there was a span of 16 bases. CDR1 is SGHAT and CDR2 is FQNNGV in the germline V gene. This specimen belongs to a study of T-cell memory formation after mild COVID-19. Constant-segment-primed 5'RACE gave TCR alpha and TCR beta cDNA libraries with sample barcodes and UMIs. Via MiXCR, TCRdb re-called the 5' RACE reads, giving one row per CDR3 protein. The sample contains about 260,000 distinct CDR3 sequences, around 17% of which appear only once. Study conclusions and caveats: Researchers report contracting CD4+ clones mostly in CM and EM, with CD8+ clones in EMRA. Pre-infection memory already had some responding clones, implying cross-reactive memory joined.

The genes are TRBV11-2 and TRBJ2-3; D possibly corresponds to TRBD2 (5 bases). This receptor was obtained from a man between 18 and 35 years old who had mild COVID-19 (a few samples of this study predate the infection). Cell type and time point are not known. The sequencing input was PBMCs or a T cell subset sorted from them (not recorded which). Here the CDR3 reads CASSFSRLSGDTQYF. CDR3 DNA: TGTGCCAGCAGCTTTAGCCGCTTATCGGGGGATACGCAGTATTTT.